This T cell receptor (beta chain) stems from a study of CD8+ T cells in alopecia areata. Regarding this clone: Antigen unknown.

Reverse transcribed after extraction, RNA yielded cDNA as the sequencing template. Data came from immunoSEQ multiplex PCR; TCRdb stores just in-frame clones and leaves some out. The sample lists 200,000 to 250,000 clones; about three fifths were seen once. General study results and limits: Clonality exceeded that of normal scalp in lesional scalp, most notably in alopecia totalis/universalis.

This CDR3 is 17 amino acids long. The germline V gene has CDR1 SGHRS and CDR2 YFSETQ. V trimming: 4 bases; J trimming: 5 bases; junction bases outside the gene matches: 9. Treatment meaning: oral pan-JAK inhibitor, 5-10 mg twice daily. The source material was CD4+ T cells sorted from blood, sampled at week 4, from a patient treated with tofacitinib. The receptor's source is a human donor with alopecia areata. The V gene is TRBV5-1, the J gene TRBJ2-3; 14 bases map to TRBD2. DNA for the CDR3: TGCGCCAGCAGCCTGGGACTAGCGGGGGTTGGAGTAGATACGCAGTATTTT. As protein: CASSLGLAGVGVDTQYF. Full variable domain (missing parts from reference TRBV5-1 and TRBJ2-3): KAGVTQTPRYLIKTRGQQVTLSCSPISGHRSVSWYQQTPGQGLQFLFEYFSETQRNKGNFPGRFSGRQFSNSRSEMNVSTLELGDSALYLCASSLGLAGVGVDTQYFGPGTRLTVL.